A single T cell receptor beta chain is shown here with its context. Its antigen is undetermined. Per germline, CDR1 SGHAT and CDR2 FQDESV (reference sequence). Trimming stripped 5 bases from V and 1 base from J, with 15 bases between. The CDR3 covers 15 residues. This sample is part of a study of graft-versus-host responses after intestinal transplantation. Study in general: Induction with anti-thymocyte globulin, then tacrolimus and steroids for around three years, was given to all recipients.

Sequenced by immunoSEQ multiplex PCR; TCRdb stores in-frame clones only, minus some. The repertoire includes roughly 23,000 clones, approximately 90% of them detected once, and less than 2% sits in the top ten. General observations from the study: Graft-versus-host to host-versus-graft clonal ratios in allografts were high in patients with graft-donor T cell macrochimerism. GvH clones detected in recipient marrow included some appearing first in ileum or blood.

V gene TRBV11-1 combines with J gene TRBJ2-7; D is ambiguous. Sequences were derived from PBMCs, sampled 39 days after intestinal transplant. The receptor was derived from a human patient who received an intestinal transplant, so some T cells may come from the graft donor. The CDR3 region has the DNA TGTGCCAGCAGCCATCGATCCGTCACGTCCTACGAGCAGTACTTC. It is translated as CASSHRSVTSYEQYF.